The entry that follows covers one T cell receptor beta chain sequence. The record originates from a study of blood T cell repertoires in COVID-19. The V gene end was trimmed by 2 bases and the J gene end by 2 bases; junction bases not matched to a gene: 12. Germline CDR1 is SGHRS and CDR2 is YFSETQ. CDR3 size: 17 residues. Data came from immunoSEQ multiplex PCR; TCRdb stores just in-frame clones and leaves some out. The sample has tens of thousands of clones, over 75% seen once; the top ten hold about 13%. Material: peripheral blood. The clonotype comes from a human donor in a cohort sampled during active COVID-19. The chain carries TRBV5-1 and TRBJ2-7; 8 bases line up with TRBD2. CDR3 loop: CASSFIVASGPTYEQYF. The CDR3 nucleotides are TGCGCCAGCAGCTTTATAGTGGCTAGCGGGCCCACCTACGAGCAGTACTTC.